This T cell receptor (beta chain) was recovered during a study of T cells in Graves' hyperthyroidism and ophthalmopathy. The junction had 4 bases not matched to a gene; V was cut back by 4 bases and J by 0 bases. The germline gives CDR1 SQVTM, CDR2 ANQGSEA. The CDR3 has 15 residues. Comment on this clonotype: What it recognizes is unknown.

Study-level results: Blood samples included most of the expanded thyroid clonotypes exceeding 0.001.

RNA transcripts served as the template for amplifying TCR beta CDR3 regions. During a first-round RT-PCR of the TCR CDR3, the HTBI primer set was used. TCRdb reanalysed the multiplex PCR reads using MiXCR and keeps one entry per CDR3 protein. The profile covers about 420,000 distinct CDR3 sequences, with approximately 15% appearing a single time and more than 4.5% taken by the ten largest. It was considered stable Graves' hyperthyroidism when ophthalmopathy did not progress within 18 months. Sequencing input: blood. This rearrangement joins TRBV29-1 to TRBJ2-2, with 8 positions matching TRBD1. This sequence was found in a woman aged 18-29 years with Graves' hyperthyroidism. The CDR3, as DNA: TGCAGCGTTGTCTGGGACAGGCCGAACACCGGGGAGCTGTTTTTT. This encodes CSVVWDRPNTGELFF.